This T cell receptor (beta chain) stems from a study of human T cells and chemical hapten exposure. Study background: Skin of the upper inner arm, roughly 2 cm by roughly 2 cm, received 2% DPC for sensitization.

The V end was cut by 4 bases, the J end by 4 bases, with 13 bases between. The CDR3 is 14 amino acids. CDR1 is SGHTA and CDR2 is FQGNSA in the germline V gene. As to time point: pre-sensitization, week 0. The treatment denotes: therapeutic diphenylcyclopropenone sensitization with weekly scalp DPC. Alopecia patients, 18 to 70 years old and DPC-suitable, served as donors. Extraction of total RNA was performed on unfractionated whole blood. Overall study results and limits: The donor cohort had alopecia, so its immune response may not match that of healthy people.

The sample holds many counts of this clonotype. The antigen is not known. MiXCR, run by TCRdb on the RACE reads, gives a single entry per CDR3 protein. The repertoire holds 85,000 to 90,000 distinct CDR3 sequences, 8% to 10% seen once, with around 3.6% in the top ten. The receptor comes from a woman between 40 and 55 years old with alopecia areata. Some clones in this sample may be carry-over from other donors' samples. The sequencing here drew on whole blood, taken in connection with sensitization to the hapten diphenylcyclopropenone (DPC). The rearrangement joins TRBV7-2 to TRBJ2-5, with D unclear. The CDR3 protein is CASSSGLRVETQYF. As DNA, the CDR3 is TGTGCCAGCAGCTCGGGTCTCCGGGTAGAGACCCAGTACTTC.